This TCR beta chain was captured in a study of blood T cells in healthy people across ages. The germline V gene has CDR1 DFQATT and CDR2 SNEGSKA (reference sequence). There are 12 residues in the CDR3. V was clipped by 8 bases and J by 5 bases, with 13 bases between them. This clonotype was detected only a few times. The use of a sample-barcoded 5' primer and a J-beta primer mix characterized a second PCR of about 6 to 12 cycles. TCRdb passed the 5' RACE reads through MiXCR, listing each CDR3 protein once. The top ten hold approximately 22% of the sample, which has 1.5 million to 2 million distinct CDR3 sequences, about two fifths seen once.

Sequencing was performed on blood. The V call is TRBV20-1, the J call TRBJ2-1; the D is unclear. This receptor was obtained from a human donor in good health. CDR3 bases: TGCAGTACACAGAATTCGGACAATGAGCAGTTCTTC. Encoded protein: CSTQNSDNEQFF.